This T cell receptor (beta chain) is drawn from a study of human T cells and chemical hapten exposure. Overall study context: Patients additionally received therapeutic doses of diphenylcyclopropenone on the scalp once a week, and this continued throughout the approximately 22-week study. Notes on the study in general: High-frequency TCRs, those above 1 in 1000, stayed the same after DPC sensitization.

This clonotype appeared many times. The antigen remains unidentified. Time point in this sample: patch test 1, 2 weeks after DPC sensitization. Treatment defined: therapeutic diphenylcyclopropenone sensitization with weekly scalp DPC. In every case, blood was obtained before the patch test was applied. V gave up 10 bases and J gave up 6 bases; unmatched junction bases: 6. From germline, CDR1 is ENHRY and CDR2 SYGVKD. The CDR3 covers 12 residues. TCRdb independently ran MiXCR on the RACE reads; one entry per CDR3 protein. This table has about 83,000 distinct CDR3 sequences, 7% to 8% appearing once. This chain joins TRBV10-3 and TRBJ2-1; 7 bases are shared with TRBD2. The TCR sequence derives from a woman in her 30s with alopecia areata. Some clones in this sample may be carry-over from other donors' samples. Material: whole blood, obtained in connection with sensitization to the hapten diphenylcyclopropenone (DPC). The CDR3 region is CATSGGVNEQFF. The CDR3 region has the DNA TGTGCCACCTCGGGGGGAGTCAATGAGCAGTTCTTC.